What follows is one TCR beta chain and its context. Its target is not known. This sample is part of a study of beta chain features in type 1 diabetes. Study findings and constraints: A PCR bias possibly favoring shorter templates would apply equally to patients and controls. Across patients, naive, central memory and Treg TCRB repertoires exhibited apparently greater similarity than was observed across healthy donors. An over-representation of cells with high TCR expression could result from cDNA sequencing. All four CD4+ subsets of Type 1 diabetes patients contained TCRB CDR3s that were moderately but significantly shorter.

Investigators reverse transcribed all isolated RNA, so they sequenced expressed TCRB transcripts. Profiling relied on immunoSEQ multiplex PCR, and the TCRdb table lists in-frame clones only, not all of them. Here the sample spans under 300,000 clones, approximately 24% being singletons. A sort by CD45RO/CCR7/CD25/CD127/CD95/CD27 yielded CD4+ naive, central memory, regulatory and stem cell-like memory cells. There are 14 residues in the CDR3. Germline assignment: CDR1 GTSNPN and CDR2 SVGIG (reference sequence). The junction had 6 bases not matched to a gene; V was cut back by 6 bases and J by 0 bases.

Sequencing used naive CD4+ T cells from blood. The chain is built from TRBV30 and TRBJ2-7; 9 bases match TRBD1. This sequence originates from a woman in her 30s with type 1 diabetes. The DNA of the CDR3 is TGTGCCTGTACCGGGACAGGGAGCTCCTACGAGCAGTACTTC. It encodes CACTGTGSSYEQYF.